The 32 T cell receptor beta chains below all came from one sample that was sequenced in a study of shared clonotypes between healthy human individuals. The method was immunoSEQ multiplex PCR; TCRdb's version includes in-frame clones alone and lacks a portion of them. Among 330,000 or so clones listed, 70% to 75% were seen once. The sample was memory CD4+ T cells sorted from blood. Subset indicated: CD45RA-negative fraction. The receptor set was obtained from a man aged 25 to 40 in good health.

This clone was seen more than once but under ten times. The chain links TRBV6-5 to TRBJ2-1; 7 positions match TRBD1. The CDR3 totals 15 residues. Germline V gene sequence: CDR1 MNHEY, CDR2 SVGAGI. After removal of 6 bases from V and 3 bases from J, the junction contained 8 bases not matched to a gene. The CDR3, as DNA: TGTGCCAGCAGCCTGAAGTGGACAGGCTACAATGAGCAGTTCTTC. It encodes CASSLKWTGYNEQFF.

In nucleotides, the CDR3 is TGTGCCAGCTCACCACAGGGGCGTAATGGCTACACCTTC. Protein sequence: CASSPQGRNGYTF. V is TRBV18 and J is TRBJ1-2; TRBD1 is a possible D gene (5 bases). With 1 base removed from V and 6 bases from J, the gap between germline ends came to 9 bases. Germline-derived CDR1 and CDR2 are KGHSH and LQKENI. This CDR3 region has 13 residues.

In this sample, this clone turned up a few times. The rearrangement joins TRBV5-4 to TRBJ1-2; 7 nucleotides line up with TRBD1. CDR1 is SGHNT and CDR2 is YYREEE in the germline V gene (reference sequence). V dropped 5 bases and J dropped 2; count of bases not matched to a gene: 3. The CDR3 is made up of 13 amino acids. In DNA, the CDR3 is TGTGCCAGCAGGGTGGACAGGAACTATGGCTACACCTTC. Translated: CASRVDRNYGYTF.

CDR3 DNA: TGTGCCAGCAGCTTGGGAGGAGGGGTGAATGAAAAACTGTTTTTT. Amino acid sequence: CASSLGGGVNEKLFF. The J gene is TRBJ1-4, the V gene TRBV5-4; TRBD1 might be the D (5 bases). Germline V gene lookup returns CDR1 SGHNT and CDR2 YYREEE (reference sequence). The length of the CDR3 is 15 residues. Trimming took off 0 bases at V and 5 bases at J, with 11 bases between the two ends.

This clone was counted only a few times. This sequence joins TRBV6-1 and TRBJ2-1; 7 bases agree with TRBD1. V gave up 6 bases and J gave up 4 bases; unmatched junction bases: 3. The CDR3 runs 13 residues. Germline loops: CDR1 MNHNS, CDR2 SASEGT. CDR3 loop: CASRLTGYNEQFF. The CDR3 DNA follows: TGTGCCAGCAGACTGACAGGGTACAATGAGCAGTTCTTC.

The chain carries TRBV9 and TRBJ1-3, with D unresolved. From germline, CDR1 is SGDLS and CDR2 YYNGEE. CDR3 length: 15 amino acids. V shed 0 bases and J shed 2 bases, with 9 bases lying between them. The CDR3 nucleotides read TGTGCCAGCAGCGTAGAGGCCTCTCCTGGAAACACCATATATTTT. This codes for CASSVEASPGNTIYF.

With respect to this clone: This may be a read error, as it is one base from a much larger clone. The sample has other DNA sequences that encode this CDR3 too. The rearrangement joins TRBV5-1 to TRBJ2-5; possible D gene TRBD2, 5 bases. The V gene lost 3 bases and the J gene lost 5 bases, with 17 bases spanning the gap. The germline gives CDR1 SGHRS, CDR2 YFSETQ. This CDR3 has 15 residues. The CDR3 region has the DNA TGCGCCAGCAGCTGGTGGTTAGCGTCTGGGGAGACCCAGTACTTC. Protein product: CASSWWLASGETQYF.

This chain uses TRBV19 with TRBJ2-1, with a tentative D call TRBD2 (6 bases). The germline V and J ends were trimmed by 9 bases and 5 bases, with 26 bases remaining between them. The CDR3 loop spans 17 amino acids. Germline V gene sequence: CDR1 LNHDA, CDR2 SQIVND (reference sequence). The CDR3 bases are TGTGCCAGCCGCCCCCCGCGAGGACTAACTTCAAACAATGAGCAGTTCTTC. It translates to CASRPPRGLTSNNEQFF.

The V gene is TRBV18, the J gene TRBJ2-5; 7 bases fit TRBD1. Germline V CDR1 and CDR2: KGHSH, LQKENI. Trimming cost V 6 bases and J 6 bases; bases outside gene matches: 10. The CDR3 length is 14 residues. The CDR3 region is CASSNDRQGQTQYF. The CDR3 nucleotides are TGTGCCAGCTCCAACGACCGACAGGGCCAGACCCAGTACTTC. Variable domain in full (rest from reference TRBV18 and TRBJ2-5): NAGVMQNPRHLVRRRGQEARLRCSPMKGHSHVYWYRQLPEEGLKFMVYLQKENIIDESGMPKERFSAEFPKEGPSILRIQQVVRGDSAAYFCASSNDRQGQTQYFGPGTRLLVL.

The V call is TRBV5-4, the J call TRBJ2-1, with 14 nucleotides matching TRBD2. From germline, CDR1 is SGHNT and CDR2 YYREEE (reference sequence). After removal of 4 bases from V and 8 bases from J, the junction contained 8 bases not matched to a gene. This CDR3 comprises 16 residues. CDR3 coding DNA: TGTGCCAGCAGCCCGGGACTAGCGGGAGCCGGGGATGAGCAGTTCTTC. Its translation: CASSPGLAGAGDEQFF.

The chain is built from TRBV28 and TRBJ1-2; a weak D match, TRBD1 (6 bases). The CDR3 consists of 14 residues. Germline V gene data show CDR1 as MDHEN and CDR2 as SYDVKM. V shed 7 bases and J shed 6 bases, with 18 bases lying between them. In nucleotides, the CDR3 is TGTGCCAGCATCCCAGGGGCGGAGGCGAATGGCTACACCTTC. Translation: CASIPGAEANGYTF.

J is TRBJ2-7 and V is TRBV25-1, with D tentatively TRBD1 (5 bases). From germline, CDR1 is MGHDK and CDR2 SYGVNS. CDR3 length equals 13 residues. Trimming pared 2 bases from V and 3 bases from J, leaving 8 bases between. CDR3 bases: TGTGCCAGCAGTGAACCAGGGTACTACGAGCAGTACTTC. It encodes CASSEPGYYEQYF.

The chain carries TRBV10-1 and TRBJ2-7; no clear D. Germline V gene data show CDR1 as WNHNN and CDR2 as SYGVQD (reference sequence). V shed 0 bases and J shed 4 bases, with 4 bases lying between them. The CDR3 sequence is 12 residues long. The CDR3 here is CASSESDYEQYF. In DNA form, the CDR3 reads TGCGCCAGCAGTGAGTCGGATTACGAGCAGTACTTC.

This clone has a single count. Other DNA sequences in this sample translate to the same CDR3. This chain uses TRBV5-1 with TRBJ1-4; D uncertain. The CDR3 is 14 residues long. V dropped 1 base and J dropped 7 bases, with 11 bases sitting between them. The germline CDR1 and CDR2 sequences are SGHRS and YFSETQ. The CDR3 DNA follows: TGCGCCAGCAGCTTGTCGGGCGTGGGTGAAAAACTGTTTTTT. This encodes CASSLSGVGEKLFF.

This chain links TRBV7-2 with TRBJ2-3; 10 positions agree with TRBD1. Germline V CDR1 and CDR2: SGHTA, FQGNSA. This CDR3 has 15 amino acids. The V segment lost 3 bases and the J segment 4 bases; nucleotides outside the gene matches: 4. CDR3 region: CASSFRDRGPDTQYF. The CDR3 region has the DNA TGTGCCAGCAGCTTCAGGGACAGGGGCCCAGATACGCAGTATTTT.

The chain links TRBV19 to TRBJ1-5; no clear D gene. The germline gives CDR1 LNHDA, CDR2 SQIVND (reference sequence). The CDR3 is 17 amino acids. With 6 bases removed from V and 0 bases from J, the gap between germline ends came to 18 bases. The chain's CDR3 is CASRGRRTTLSNQPQHF. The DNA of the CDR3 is TGTGCCAGTAGAGGGCGGAGAACCACACTTAGCAATCAGCCCCAGCATTTT.

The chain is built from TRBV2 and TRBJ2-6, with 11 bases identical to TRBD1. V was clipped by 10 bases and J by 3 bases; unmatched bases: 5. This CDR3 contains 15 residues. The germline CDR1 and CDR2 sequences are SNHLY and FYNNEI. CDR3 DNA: TGTGCCACCGGACAGGGGGCTGGTGGGGCCAACGTCCTGACTTTC. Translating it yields CATGQGAGGANVLTF.

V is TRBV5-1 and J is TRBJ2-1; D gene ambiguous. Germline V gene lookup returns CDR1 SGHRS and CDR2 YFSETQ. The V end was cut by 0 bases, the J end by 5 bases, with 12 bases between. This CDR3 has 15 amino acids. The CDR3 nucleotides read TGCGCCAGCAGCTTGGAGGCCAGATTAAACAATGAGCAGTTCTTC. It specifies CASSLEARLNNEQFF.

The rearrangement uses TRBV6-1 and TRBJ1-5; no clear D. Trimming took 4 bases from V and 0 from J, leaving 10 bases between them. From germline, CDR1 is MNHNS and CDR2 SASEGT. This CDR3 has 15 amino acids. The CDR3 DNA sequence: TGTGCCAGCAGTGCGGCAGGAGTTAGCAATCAGCCCCAGCATTTT. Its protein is CASSAAGVSNQPQHF.

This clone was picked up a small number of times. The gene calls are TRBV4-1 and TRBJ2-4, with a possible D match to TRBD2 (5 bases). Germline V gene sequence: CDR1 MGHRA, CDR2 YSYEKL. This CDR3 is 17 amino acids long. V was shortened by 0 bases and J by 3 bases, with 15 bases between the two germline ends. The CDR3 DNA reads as TGCGCCAGCAGCCAAGATAGGCTCAACGAGGGCAAAAACATTCAGTACTTC. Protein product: CASSQDRLNEGKNIQYF.

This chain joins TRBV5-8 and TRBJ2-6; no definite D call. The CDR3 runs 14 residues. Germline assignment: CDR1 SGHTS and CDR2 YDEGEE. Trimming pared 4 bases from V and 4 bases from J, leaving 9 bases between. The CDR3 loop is CASSPSTGANVLTF. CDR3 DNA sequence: TGTGCCAGCAGCCCATCGACGGGGGCCAACGTCCTGACTTTC. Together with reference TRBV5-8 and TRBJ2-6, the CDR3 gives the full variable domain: EAGVTQSPTHLIKTRGQQATLRCSPISGHTSVYWYQQALGLGLQFLLWYDEGEERNRGNFPPRFSGRQFPNYSSELNVNALELEDSALYLCASSPSTGANVLTFGAGSRLTVL.

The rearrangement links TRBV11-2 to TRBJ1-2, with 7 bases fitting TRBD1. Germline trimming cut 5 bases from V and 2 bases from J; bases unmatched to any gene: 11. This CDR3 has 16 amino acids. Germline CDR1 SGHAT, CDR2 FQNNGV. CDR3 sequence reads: CASSPPGTAQNYGYTF. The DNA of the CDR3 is TGTGCCAGCAGCCCGCCCGGGACAGCCCAAAACTATGGCTACACCTTC.

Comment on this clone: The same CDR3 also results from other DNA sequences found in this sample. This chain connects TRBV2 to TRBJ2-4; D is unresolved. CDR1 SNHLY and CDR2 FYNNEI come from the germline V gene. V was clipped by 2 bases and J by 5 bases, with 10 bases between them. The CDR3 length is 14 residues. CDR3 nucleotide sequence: TGTGCCAGCAGTGAAAGTGGGTTTGAAAACATTCAGTACTTC. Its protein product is CASSESGFENIQYF.

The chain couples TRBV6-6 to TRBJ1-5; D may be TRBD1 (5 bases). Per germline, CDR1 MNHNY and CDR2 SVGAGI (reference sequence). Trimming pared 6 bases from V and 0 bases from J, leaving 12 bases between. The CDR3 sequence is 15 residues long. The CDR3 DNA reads TGTGCCAGCAGAGCCTTGGGGGATAGCAATCAGCCCCAGCATTTT. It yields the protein CASRALGDSNQPQHF.

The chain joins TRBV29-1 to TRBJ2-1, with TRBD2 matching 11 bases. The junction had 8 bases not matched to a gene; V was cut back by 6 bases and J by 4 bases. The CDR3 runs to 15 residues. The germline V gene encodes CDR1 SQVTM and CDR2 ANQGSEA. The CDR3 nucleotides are TGCAGCGTGACCCCCGGGACTAGCGGTTACAATGAGCAGTTCTTC. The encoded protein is CSVTPGTSGYNEQFF.

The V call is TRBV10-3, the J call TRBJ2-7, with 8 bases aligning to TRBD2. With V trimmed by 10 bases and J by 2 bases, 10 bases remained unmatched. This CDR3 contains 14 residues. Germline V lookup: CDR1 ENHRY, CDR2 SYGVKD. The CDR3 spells CASRNSGVTYEQYF. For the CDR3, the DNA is TGTGCCAGCCGCAATAGCGGGGTAACCTACGAGCAGTACTTC.

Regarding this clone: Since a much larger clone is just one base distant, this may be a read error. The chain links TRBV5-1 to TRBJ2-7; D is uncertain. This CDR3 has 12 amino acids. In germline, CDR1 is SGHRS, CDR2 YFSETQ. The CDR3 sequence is CASSQYSCEQYF. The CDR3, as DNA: TGCGCCAGCAGCCAATACTCCTGCGAGCAGTACTTC.

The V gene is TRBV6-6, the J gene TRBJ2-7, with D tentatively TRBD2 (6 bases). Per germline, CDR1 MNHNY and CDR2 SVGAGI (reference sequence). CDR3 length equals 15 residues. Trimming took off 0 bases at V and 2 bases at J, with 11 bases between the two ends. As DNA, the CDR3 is TGTGCCAGCAGTTACTCAAAAGCGGGCACCTACGAGCAGTACTTC. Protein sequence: CASSYSKAGTYEQYF.

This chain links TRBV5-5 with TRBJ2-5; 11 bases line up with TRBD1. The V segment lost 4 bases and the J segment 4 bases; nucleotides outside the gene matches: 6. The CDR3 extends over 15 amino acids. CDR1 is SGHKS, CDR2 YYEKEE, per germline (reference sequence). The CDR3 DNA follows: TGTGCCAGCAGCCCCGGGACAGGGGGGAGAGAGACCCAGTACTTC. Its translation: CASSPGTGGRETQYF.

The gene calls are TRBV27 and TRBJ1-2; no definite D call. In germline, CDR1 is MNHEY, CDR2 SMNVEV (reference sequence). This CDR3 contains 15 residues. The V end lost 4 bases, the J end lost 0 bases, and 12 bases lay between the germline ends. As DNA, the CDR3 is TGTGCCAGCAGTTCACGACAACGAGCTAACTATGGCTACACCTTC. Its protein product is CASSSRQRANYGYTF.

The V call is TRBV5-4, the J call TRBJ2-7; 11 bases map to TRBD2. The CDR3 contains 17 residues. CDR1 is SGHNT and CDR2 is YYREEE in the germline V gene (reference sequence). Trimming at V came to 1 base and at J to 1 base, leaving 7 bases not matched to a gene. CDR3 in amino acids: CASSLTPLAGVSYEQYF. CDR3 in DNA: TGTGCCAGCAGCTTGACCCCACTAGCGGGAGTTTCCTACGAGCAGTACTTC.

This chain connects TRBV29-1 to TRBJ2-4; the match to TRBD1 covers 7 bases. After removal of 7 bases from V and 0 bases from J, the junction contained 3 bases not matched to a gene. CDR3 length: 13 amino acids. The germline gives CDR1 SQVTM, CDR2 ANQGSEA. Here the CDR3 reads CSGRTGAKNIQYF. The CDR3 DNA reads TGCAGCGGAAGGACAGGAGCCAAAAACATTCAGTACTTC.